This T cell receptor beta chain was sequenced in a study of T cell repertoires in cytomegalovirus infection. Turning to the study itself: Recently identified HLA-C-restricted CMV epitopes were used, and well-studied HLA-B-restricted CMV epitopes were used as well. Notes on the study in general: The response measured ex vivo was dominated by TCR beta clonotypes (HLA-C-restricted and CMV-specific).

This clonotype was seen a handful of times. Its target is unknown. The CDR3 has 16 residues. V gave up 6 bases and J gave up 2 bases, with 20 bases separating them. CDR1 is SGHTA, CDR2 FQGNSA, per germline. TCRdb itself ran the reads through MiXCR, one entry per CDR3 protein. This table has about 51,000 distinct CDR3 sequences, around 18% appearing once. This receptor was identified in a human donor in good health (CMV status not recorded). Some clones in this sample may be carry-over from other donors' samples. The rearrangement links TRBV7-2 to TRBJ2-7; D is possibly TRBD1 or TRBD2 (7 bases each). Sequenced material: CD8+ T cells from cultured PBMCs, taken from culture after CMV antigen stimulation. CDR3 bases: TGTGCCAGCAGATATAATAACCAGGGGGGGGCCTACGAGCAGTACTTC. Protein sequence: CASRYNNQGGAYEQYF.